The 10 T cell receptor beta chains below were found in one sample sequenced in a study of beta chain bispecific antibodies for T cell cancers. Study findings and constraints: In these mixed samples, most targeted TRBV reads derived from the leukemia cell line.

These TCRs are of unknown antigen specificity. T cells were expanded from blood mononuclear cells for 3 to 4 days with anti-CD3 OKT3 or CD3/CD28 beads. TCRdb reprocessed the 5' RACE reads with MiXCR, giving one entry per CDR3 protein. Found here are roughly 15,000 distinct CDR3 sequences, roughly 1.9% of them singletons; the top ten hold around 7%. Material: healthy donor T cells cultured with leukemia cells. The receptors stem from a human donor in good health. Some clones in this sample may be carry-over from other donors' samples.

This clonotype was seen many times. The CDR3 region is CAISGLAGVETQYF. The CDR3 bases are TGTGCCATCAGTGGGCTAGCGGGGGTAGAGACCCAGTACTTC. The chain carries TRBV10-3 and TRBJ2-5; 10 positions match TRBD2. With V trimmed by 4 bases and J by 4 bases, 3 bases remained unmatched. Per germline, CDR1 ENHRY and CDR2 SYGVKD. The CDR3 has 14 residues.

This clonotype occurred a few times. The chain has TRBV5-4 and TRBJ1-4, with a weak D call TRBD1 (5 bases). This CDR3 comprises 15 residues. Trimming removed 4 bases at V and 8 bases at J, with 18 bases between. The V gene's germline CDR1 is SGHNT and CDR2 YYREEE (reference sequence). CDR3 sequence reads: CASSQGRGEGEKLFF. DNA of the CDR3: TGTGCCAGCAGCCAGGGTCGGGGGGAAGGGGAAAAACTGTTTTTT.

In this sample, this clonotype turned up many times. The chain employs TRBV5-1 and TRBJ2-1; D is uncertain. The length of the CDR3 is 12 residues. Trimming removed 1 base from V and 8 bases from J, with 7 bases in between. CDR1 is SGHRS, CDR2 YFSETQ, per germline. The CDR3 bases are TGCGCCAGCAGCTTGAGCCGGGATGAGCAGTTCTTC. Translation: CASSLSRDEQFF.

This clonotype was detected ten times or more. In nucleotides, the CDR3 is TGTGCCAGCAGTTACACTAGCGGGGGGGCAGGCACCGGGGAGCTGTTTTTT. Translation gives CASSYTSGGAGTGELFF. This chain uses TRBV6-5 with TRBJ2-2; TRBD2 agrees at 13 bases. The CDR3 extends over 17 amino acids. From germline, CDR1 is MNHEY and CDR2 SVGAGI. J gave up 4 bases and V 2 bases, and 4 bases lay outside the gene matches.

This clonotype was counted many times. J is TRBJ2-7 and V is TRBV7-6; 7 positions agree with TRBD2. Germline values: CDR1 SGHVS, CDR2 FNYEAQ. This CDR3 region has 13 residues. V shed 5 bases and J 7 bases; nucleotides not matched to a gene: 8. The CDR3 protein is CASSIAGENEQYF. DNA of the CDR3: TGTGCCAGCAGCATCGCGGGGGAGAATGAGCAGTACTTC.

This clonotype is labeled as medium-sized (0.01 to 0.1%). The V call is TRBV20-1, the J call TRBJ2-2, with TRBD1 identical over 7 bases. The V gene's germline CDR1 is DFQATT and CDR2 SNEGSKA (reference sequence). This CDR3 has 15 amino acids. The V gene end was trimmed by 0 bases and the J gene end by 7 bases; junction bases not matched to a gene: 8. The CDR3 bases are TGCAGTGCTAGAGATTCGCCAGGGGGAAGCGGGGAGCTGTTTTTT. Translating it yields CSARDSPGGSGELFF.

This clonotype was seen a handful of times. The CDR3 spells CASSGRIANYGYTF. In DNA form, the CDR3 reads TGTGCCAGCAGTGGGAGGATAGCTAACTATGGCTACACCTTC. The rearrangement joins TRBV2 to TRBJ1-2; no clear D gene. The V gene's germline CDR1 is SNHLY and CDR2 FYNNEI. CDR3 length: 14 amino acids. Trimming left V 4 bases short and J 0 bases short, with 9 bases between.

This clonotype occurred many times. V usage is TRBV27 and J usage is TRBJ2-7; TRBD1 matches 8 bases. V trimming: 5 bases; J trimming: 6 bases; junction bases outside the gene matches: 9. Germline V gene sequence: CDR1 MNHEY, CDR2 SMNVEV (reference sequence). The CDR3 is made up of 14 amino acids. The CDR3 here is CASSHDRGAIEQYF. The CDR3 DNA reads as TGTGCCAGCAGTCATGACAGGGGAGCGATCGAGCAGTACTTC.

This clonotype showed up many times. This chain joins TRBV7-9 and TRBJ2-2, with no clear D. The CDR3 sequence is 13 residues long. Germline values: CDR1 SEHNR, CDR2 FQNEAQ (reference sequence). V lost 1 base and J lost 3, with 3 bases in between. CDR3: CASSLGDTGELFF. CDR3 DNA: TGTGCCAGCAGCTTAGGTGACACCGGGGAGCTGTTTTTT. Looking up the rest from reference TRBV7-9 and TRBJ2-2 gives the full variable domain: DTGVSQNPRHKITKRGQNVTFRCDPISEHNRLYWYRQTLGQGPEFLTYFQNEAQLEKSRLLSDRFSAERPKGSFSTLEIQRTEQGDSAMYLCASSLGDTGELFFGEGSRLTVL.

This clonotype was observed many times. V usage is TRBV9 and J usage is TRBJ2-2, with 11 nucleotides matching TRBD1. The CDR3 spans 17 residues. The trim removed 1 base at V and 3 bases at J, leaving 5 bases unmatched. Germline V gene lookup returns CDR1 SGDLS and CDR2 YYNGEE. The CDR3 DNA is TGTGCCAGCAGCGTACCACGGACAGGGGGCGACACCGGGGAGCTGTTTTTT. Translated: CASSVPRTGGDTGELFF.